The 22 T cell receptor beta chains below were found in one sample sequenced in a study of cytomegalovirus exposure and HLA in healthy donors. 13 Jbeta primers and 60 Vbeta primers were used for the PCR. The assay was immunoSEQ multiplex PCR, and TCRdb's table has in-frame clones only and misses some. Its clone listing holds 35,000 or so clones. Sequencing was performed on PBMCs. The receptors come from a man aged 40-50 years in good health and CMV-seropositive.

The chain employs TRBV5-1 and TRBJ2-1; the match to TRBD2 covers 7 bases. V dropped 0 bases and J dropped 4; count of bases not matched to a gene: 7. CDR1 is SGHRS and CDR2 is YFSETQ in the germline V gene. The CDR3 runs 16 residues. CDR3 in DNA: TGCGCCAGCAGCTTGGTAGGTGGGAGGGATTACAATGAGCAGTTCTTC. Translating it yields CASSLVGGRDYNEQFF.

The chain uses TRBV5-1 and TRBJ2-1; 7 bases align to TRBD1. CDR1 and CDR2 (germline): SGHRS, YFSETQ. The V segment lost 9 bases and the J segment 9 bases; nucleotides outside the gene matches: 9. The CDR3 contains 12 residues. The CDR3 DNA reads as TGCGCCACTTCCTCAGGGGGACCTGAGCAGTTCTTC. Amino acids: CATSSGGPEQFF.

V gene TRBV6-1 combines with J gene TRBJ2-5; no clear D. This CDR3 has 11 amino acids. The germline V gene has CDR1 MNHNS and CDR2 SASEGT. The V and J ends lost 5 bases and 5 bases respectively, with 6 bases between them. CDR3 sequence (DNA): TGTGCCAGCAGTATCCAGGAGACCCAGTACTTC. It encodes CASSIQETQYF.

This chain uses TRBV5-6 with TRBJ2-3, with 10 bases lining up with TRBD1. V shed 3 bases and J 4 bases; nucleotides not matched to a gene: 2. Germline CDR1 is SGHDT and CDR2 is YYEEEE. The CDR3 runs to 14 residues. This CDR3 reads CASSSGQGADTQYF. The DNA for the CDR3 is TGTGCCAGCAGCTCTGGACAGGGGGCAGATACGCAGTATTTT.

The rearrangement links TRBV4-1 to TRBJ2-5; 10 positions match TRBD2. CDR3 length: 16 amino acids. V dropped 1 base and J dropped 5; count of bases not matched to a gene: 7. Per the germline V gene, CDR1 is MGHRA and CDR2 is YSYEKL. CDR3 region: CASSQAEREGRETQYF. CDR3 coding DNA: TGCGCCAGCAGCCAAGCGGAGCGGGAGGGCCGGGAGACCCAGTACTTC.

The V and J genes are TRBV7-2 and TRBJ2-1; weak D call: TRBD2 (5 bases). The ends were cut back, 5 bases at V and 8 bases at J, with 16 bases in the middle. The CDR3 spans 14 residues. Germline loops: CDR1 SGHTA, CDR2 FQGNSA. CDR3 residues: CASSPGRVYDEQFF. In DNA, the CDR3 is TGTGCCAGCAGCCCCGGGCGGGTATACGATGAGCAGTTCTTC.

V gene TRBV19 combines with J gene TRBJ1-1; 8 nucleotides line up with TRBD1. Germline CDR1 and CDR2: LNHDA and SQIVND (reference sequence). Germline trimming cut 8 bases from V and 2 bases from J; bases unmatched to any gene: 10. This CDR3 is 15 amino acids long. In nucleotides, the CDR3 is TGTGCCAGTCTCGGACAGGGATGGGCAAACACTGAAGCTTTCTTT. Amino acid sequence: CASLGQGWANTEAFF.

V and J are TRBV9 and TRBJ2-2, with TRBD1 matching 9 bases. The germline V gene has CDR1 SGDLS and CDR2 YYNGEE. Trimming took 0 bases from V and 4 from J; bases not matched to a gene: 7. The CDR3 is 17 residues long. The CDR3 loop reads CASSVAPTGGGTGELFF. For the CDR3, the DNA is TGTGCCAGCAGCGTAGCTCCAACAGGGGGCGGCACCGGGGAGCTGTTTTTT. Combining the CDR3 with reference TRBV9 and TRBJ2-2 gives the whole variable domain DSGVTQTPKHLITATGQRVTLRCSPRSGDLSVYWYQQSLDQGLQFLIQYYNGEERAKGNILERFSAQQFPDLHSELNLSSLELGDSALYFCASSVAPTGGGTGELFFGEGSRLTVL.

CDR3 sequence reads: CASNPSGAGEKLFF. CDR3 bases: TGTGCCAGCAACCCCTCAGGGGCGGGTGAAAAACTGTTTTTT. V and J are TRBV2 and TRBJ1-4; D may be TRBD1 (6 bases). The CDR3 sequence is 14 residues long. From germline, CDR1 is SNHLY and CDR2 FYNNEI. V lost 7 bases and J lost 7, with 16 bases in between.

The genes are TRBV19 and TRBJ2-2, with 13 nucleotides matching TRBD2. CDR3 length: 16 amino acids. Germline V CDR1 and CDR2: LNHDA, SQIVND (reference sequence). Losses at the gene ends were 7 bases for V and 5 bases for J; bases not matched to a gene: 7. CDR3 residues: CASNQLAGGPTGELFF. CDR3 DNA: TGTGCCAGTAACCAACTAGCGGGAGGGCCAACCGGGGAGCTGTTTTTT.

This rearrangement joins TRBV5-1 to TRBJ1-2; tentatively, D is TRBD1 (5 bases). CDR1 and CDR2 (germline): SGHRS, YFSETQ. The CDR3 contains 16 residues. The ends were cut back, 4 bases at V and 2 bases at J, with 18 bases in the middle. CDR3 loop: CASSRVGVQGNYGYTF. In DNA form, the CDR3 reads TGCGCCAGCAGCCGAGTAGGGGTACAAGGGAACTATGGCTACACCTTC.

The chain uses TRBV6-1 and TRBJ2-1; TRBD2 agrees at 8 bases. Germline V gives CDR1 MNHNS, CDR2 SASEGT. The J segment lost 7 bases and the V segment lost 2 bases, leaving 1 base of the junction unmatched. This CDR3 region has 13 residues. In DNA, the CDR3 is TGTGCCAGCAGTGAACCTAGCGGGAATGAGCAGTTCTTC. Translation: CASSEPSGNEQFF.

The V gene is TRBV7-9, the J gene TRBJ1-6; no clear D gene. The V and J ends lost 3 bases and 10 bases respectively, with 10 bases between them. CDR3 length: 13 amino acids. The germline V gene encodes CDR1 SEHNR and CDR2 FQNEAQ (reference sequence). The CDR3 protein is CASSFEGKSPLHF. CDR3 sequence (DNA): TGTGCCAGCAGCTTTGAGGGTAAATCACCCCTCCACTTT.

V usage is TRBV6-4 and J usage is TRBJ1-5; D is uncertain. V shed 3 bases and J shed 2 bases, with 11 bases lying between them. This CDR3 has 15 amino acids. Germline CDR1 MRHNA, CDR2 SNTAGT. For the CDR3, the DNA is TGTGCCAGCAGTGAGGGGAGTGGGGGCAATCAGCCCCAGCATTTT. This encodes CASSEGSGGNQPQHF.

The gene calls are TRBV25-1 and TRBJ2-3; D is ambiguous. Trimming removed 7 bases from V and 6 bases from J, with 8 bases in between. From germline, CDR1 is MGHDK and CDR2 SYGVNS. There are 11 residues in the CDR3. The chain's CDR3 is CASTSLDTQYF. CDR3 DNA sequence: TGTGCCAGCACCTCCCTGGATACGCAGTATTTT.

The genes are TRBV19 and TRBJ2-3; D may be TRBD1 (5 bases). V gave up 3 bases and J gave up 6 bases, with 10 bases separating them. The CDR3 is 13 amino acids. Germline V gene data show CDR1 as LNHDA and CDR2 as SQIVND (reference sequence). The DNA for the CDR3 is TGTGCCAGTAGTATCGCAGGGCGGGATACGCAGTATTTT. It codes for CASSIAGRDTQYF. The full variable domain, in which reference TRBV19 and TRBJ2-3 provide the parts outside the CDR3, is DGGITQSPKYLFRKEGQNVTLSCEQNLNHDAMYWYRQDPGQGLRLIYYSQIVNDFQKGDIAEGYSVSREKKESFPLTVTSAQKNPTAFYLCASSIAGRDTQYFGPGTRLTVL.

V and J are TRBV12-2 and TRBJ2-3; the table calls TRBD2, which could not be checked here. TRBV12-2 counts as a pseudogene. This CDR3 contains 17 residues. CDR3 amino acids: CASLSTTAGGGTDTQYF. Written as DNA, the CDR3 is TGTGCAAGTCTCTCCACTACAGCGGGAGGTGGCACAGATACGCAGTATTTT.

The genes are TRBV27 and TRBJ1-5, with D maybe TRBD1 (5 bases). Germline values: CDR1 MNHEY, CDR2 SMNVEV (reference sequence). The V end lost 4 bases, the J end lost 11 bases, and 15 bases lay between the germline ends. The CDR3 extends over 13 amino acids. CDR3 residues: CASSSTDFRSQHF. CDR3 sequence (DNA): TGTGCCAGCAGTTCGACAGATTTTCGGTCCCAGCATTTT.

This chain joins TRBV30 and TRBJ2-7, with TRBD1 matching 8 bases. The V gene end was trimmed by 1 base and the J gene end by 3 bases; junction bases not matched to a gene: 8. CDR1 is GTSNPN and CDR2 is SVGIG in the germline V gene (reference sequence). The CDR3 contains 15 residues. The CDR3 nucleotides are TGTGCCTGGAGTGACCCCAGACAGGGGTTCTACGAGCAGTACTTC. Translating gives CAWSDPRQGFYEQYF.

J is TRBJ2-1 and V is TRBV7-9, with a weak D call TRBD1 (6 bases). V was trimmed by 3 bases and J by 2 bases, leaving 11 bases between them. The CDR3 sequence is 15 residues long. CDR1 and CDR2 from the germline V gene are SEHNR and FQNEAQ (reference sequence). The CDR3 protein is CASSFTGRTYNEQFF. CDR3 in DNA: TGTGCCAGCAGCTTCACAGGGCGTACCTACAATGAGCAGTTCTTC.

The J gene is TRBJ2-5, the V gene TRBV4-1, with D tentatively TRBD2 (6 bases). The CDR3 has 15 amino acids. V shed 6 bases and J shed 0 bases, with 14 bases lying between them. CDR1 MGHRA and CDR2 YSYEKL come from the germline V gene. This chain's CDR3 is CASRRTWDYQETQYF. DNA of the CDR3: TGCGCCAGCAGACGGACGTGGGACTACCAAGAGACCCAGTACTTC.

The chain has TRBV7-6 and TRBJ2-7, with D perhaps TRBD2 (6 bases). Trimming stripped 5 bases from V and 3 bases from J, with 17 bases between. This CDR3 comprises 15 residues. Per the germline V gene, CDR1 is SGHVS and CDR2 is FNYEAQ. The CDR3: CASSRTGDDYYEQYF. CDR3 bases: TGTGCCAGCAGCCGTACGGGGGACGATTACTACGAGCAGTACTTC.